The next 30 T cell receptor beta chains were all read from a single sample in a study of T cell repertoires in cytomegalovirus infection. A single record per CDR3 protein comes from TCRdb applying MiXCR to the reads. The sample holds roughly 600,000 distinct CDR3 sequences, approximately 25% seen once. Sequenced input: CD8+ T cells from PBMCs. These TCRs come from a human donor in good health (CMV status not recorded). Some clones in this sample may be carry-over from other donors' samples.

In this sample, this clonotype turned up many times. This chain joins TRBV28 and TRBJ2-2; perhaps TRBD1 as D (5 bases). CDR3 length: 14 residues. V gave up 7 bases and J gave up 1 base, with 10 bases separating them. The germline gives CDR1 MDHEN, CDR2 SYDVKM. In DNA form, the CDR3 reads TGTGCCAGCACTGACAGAGAGAACACCGGGGAGCTGTTTTTT. Residues: CASTDRENTGELFF.

This clonotype was recorded many times. The chain recombines TRBV7-6 with TRBJ1-5; D is undetermined. The germline V and J ends were trimmed by 5 bases and 1 base, with 12 bases remaining between them. Germline CDR1 reads SGHVS; CDR2 reads FNYEAQ. The CDR3 totals 15 residues. In DNA form, the CDR3 reads TGTGCCAGCAGCCCCTTTGCGGCGAGCAATCAGCCCCAGCATTTT. It specifies CASSPFAASNQPQHF.

This clonotype was seen more than once but under ten times. The genes are TRBV28 and TRBJ1-2; tentative D call: TRBD1 (5 bases). The CDR3 consists of 13 residues. The germline gives CDR1 MDHEN, CDR2 SYDVKM. With 7 bases removed from V and 4 bases from J, the gap between germline ends came to 13 bases. CDR3 region: CASTFDGTYGYTF. Here the CDR3 DNA reads TGTGCCAGCACCTTCGACGGGACCTATGGCTACACCTTC.

This clonotype was detected a few times. This rearrangement joins TRBV7-3 to TRBJ2-3; D perhaps matches TRBD2 (5 bases). This CDR3 has 14 residues. Per germline, CDR1 SGHTA and CDR2 FQGTGA. The V gene lost 1 base and the J gene lost 4 bases, with 9 bases spanning the gap. The CDR3 coding sequence is TGTGCCAGCAGCTTAATCGGGGTCCCAGATACGCAGTATTTT. Amino acid sequence: CASSLIGVPDTQYF.

J is TRBJ2-3 and V is TRBV2; 12 positions agree with TRBD2. Germline lookup yields CDR1 SNHLY and CDR2 FYNNEI. The CDR3 contains 16 residues. Trimming cost V 6 bases and J 5 bases; bases outside gene matches: 9. The chain's CDR3 is CASRALAGGLEDTQYF. Here the CDR3 DNA reads TGTGCCAGCAGAGCCCTAGCGGGGGGGCTGGAAGATACGCAGTATTTT.

This clonotype has a handful of counts. The V and J genes are TRBV28 and TRBJ2-4, with a weak D call TRBD1 (6 bases). V was cut by 1 base and J by 8 bases, with 6 bases left in between. This CDR3 is 12 amino acids long. Germline V gives CDR1 MDHEN, CDR2 SYDVKM. The CDR3 spells CASSLSGDIQYF. The CDR3 bases are TGTGCCAGCAGTTTATCAGGGGACATTCAGTACTTC. Full variable domain (rest looked up from reference TRBV28 and TRBJ2-4): DVKVTQSSRYLVKRTGEKVFLECVQDMDHENMFWYRQDPGLGLRLIYFSYDVKMKEKGDIPEGYSVSREKKERFSLILESASTNQTSMYLCASSLSGDIQYFGAGTRLSVL.

The chain links TRBV28 to TRBJ2-7; 9 positions match TRBD1. Per the germline V gene, CDR1 is MDHEN and CDR2 is SYDVKM. There are 11 residues in the CDR3. The CDR3 reads CAAGQGDEQYV. Here the CDR3 DNA reads TGTGCTGCGGGACAGGGCGACGAGCAGTACGTC.

This sequence joins TRBV7-9 and TRBJ1-2; D not certain. V gave up 5 bases and J gave up 5 bases, with 9 bases separating them. The CDR3 is 12 residues long. The V gene's germline CDR1 is SEHNR and CDR2 FQNEAQ (reference sequence). In DNA form, the CDR3 reads TGTGCCAGCAGCAAAAACAGATATGGCTACACCTTC. Translated, it gives CASSKNRYGYTF.

Only a few counts were recorded for this clonotype. This chain uses TRBV14 with TRBJ1-4, with no clear D. V was shortened by 1 base and J by 3 bases, with 6 bases between the two germline ends. Germline V gene lookup returns CDR1 SGHDN and CDR2 FVKESK. The CDR3 is made up of 14 amino acids. CDR3 residues: CASSQVHPNEKLFF. The DNA for the CDR3 is TGTGCCAGCAGCCAAGTTCATCCTAATGAAAAACTGTTTTTT.

About this clonotype: A read error is possible here, since a much larger clone lies one base away. Since the CDR3 does not end with the conserved phenylalanine or tryptophan, this likely comes from a read error. V gene TRBV7-2 combines with J gene TRBJ2-5; 8 bases line up with TRBD2. Germline lookup yields CDR1 SGHTA and CDR2 FQGNSA. The trim removed 0 bases at V and 5 bases at J, leaving 5 bases unmatched. CDR3 length equals 15 residues. The CDR3, as DNA: TGTGCCAGCAGCTTAGCCCGGGGGGGCCCCGAGACCCAGTACTAC. It encodes CASSLARGGPETQYY.

The table lists this clonotype with a few counts. The chain employs TRBV5-6 and TRBJ2-6; D uncertain. The CDR3 is 18 residues long. CDR1 and CDR2 (germline): SGHDT, YYEEEE. V was trimmed by 0 bases and J by 4 bases, leaving 17 bases between them. The CDR3 sequence is CASSLVTIPPTGANVLTF. The DNA for the CDR3 is TGTGCCAGCAGCTTGGTAACTATTCCACCCACCGGGGCCAACGTCCTGACTTTC.

This clonotype was seen repeatedly, ten times or more. The J gene is TRBJ1-5, the V gene TRBV6-2 or TRBV6-3; TRBD1 is a possible D gene (6 bases). The V gene lost 6 bases and the J gene lost 5 bases, with 14 bases spanning the gap. The germline V gene has CDR1 MNHEY and CDR2 SVGEGT. The CDR3 runs to 14 residues. CDR3 loop: CASRPHREDQPQHF. The CDR3 region has the DNA TGTGCCAGCAGACCGCACAGGGAGGATCAGCCCCAGCATTTT.

The sample holds a few counts of this clonotype. The chain links TRBV14 to TRBJ2-1; no reliable D call. V was trimmed by 4 bases and J by 0 bases, leaving 16 bases between them. The CDR3 is made up of 17 amino acids. Germline CDR1 SGHDN, CDR2 FVKESK. CDR3 in DNA: TGTGCCAGCAGCCCGGTTGCGTTGTCGAGCTCCTACAATGAGCAGTTCTTC. It translates to CASSPVALSSSYNEQFF.

This clonotype turned up a few times. V and J are TRBV7-9 and TRBJ2-5; a possible D gene is TRBD2 (7 bases). The CDR3 is made up of 15 amino acids. V was pared by 6 bases and J by 3 bases, with 17 bases between. Germline CDR1 and CDR2: SEHNR and FQNEAQ (reference sequence). This CDR3 reads CASSPRGGAEETQYF. CDR3 bases: TGTGCCAGCAGTCCCAGAGGGGGGGCGGAAGAGACCCAGTACTTC.

J is TRBJ2-4 and V is TRBV6-4, with a weak D call TRBD1 (6 bases). The germline gives CDR1 MRHNA, CDR2 SNTAGT. The CDR3 is 15 amino acids. Trimming removed 6 bases from V and 0 bases from J, with 12 bases in between. The CDR3 spells CASRRQDLAKNIQYF. The CDR3 DNA reads as TGTGCCAGCAGGAGACAGGACCTAGCCAAAAACATTCAGTACTTC.

The sample holds a few counts of this clonotype. This chain uses TRBV11-2 with TRBJ2-3; tentatively, D is TRBD2 (6 bases). The CDR3 is 14 amino acids. V was shortened by 3 bases and J by 5 bases, with 12 bases between the two germline ends. Germline lookup yields CDR1 SGHAT and CDR2 FQNNGV. CDR3: CASSLYGGIDTQYF. CDR3 coding DNA: TGTGCCAGCAGCTTGTATGGAGGGATAGATACGCAGTATTTT.

V and J are TRBV12-3 or TRBV12-4 and TRBJ2-1, with 10 nucleotides matching TRBD2. CDR3 size: 16 residues. With V trimmed by 8 bases and J by 4 bases, 11 bases remained unmatched. For the CDR3, the DNA is TGTGCCAGCCGGGGCCTAGCGGGGGACCTATACAATGAGCAGTTCTTC. This codes for CASRGLAGDLYNEQFF.

This clonotype was counted ten times or more. The chain joins TRBV7-6 to TRBJ1-1; D is unclear. This CDR3 region has 19 residues. The germline CDR1 and CDR2 sequences are SGHVS and FNYEAQ. Trimming cost V 1 base and J 0 bases, with 21 bases left between them. CDR3 DNA: TGTGCCAGCAGCTTAGTTAAAACCGCCCCTTATGAAATGAACACTGAAGCTTTCTTT. This sequence encodes CASSLVKTAPYEMNTEAFF.

V usage is TRBV20-1 and J usage is TRBJ2-3; no reliable D call. V lost 0 bases and J lost 3, with 16 bases in between. This CDR3 spans 16 amino acids. Germline V gives CDR1 DFQATT, CDR2 SNEGSKA (reference sequence). Here the CDR3 reads CSARERRTVPTDTQYF. CDR3 coding DNA: TGCAGTGCTAGAGAAAGAAGGACGGTACCAACAGATACGCAGTATTTT.

This clonotype was recorded many times. V usage is TRBV6-2 or TRBV6-3 and J usage is TRBJ2-7; weak D call: TRBD1 (6 bases). Germline lookup yields CDR1 MNHEY and CDR2 SVGEGT. Trimming cost V 4 bases and J 3 bases, with 7 bases left between them. CDR3 length: 12 amino acids. The CDR3, as DNA: TGTGCCAGCAGTTGGGACAACTACGAGCAGTACGTC. This translates into CASSWDNYEQYV.

This clonotype was observed at least ten times. The rearrangement joins TRBV7-8 to TRBJ2-3, with D possibly being TRBD2 (7 bases). The CDR3 sequence is 16 residues long. The V gene's germline CDR1 is SGHVS and CDR2 FQNEAQ. Trimming stripped 2 bases from V and 4 bases from J, with 16 bases between. The CDR3 DNA follows: TGTGCCAGCAGCTTAAGAACGGGGGGCGGCGCAGATACGCAGTATTTT. Translation gives CASSLRTGGGADTQYF.

This clonotype was observed a few times. J is TRBJ2-1 and V is TRBV14; D not resolved. This CDR3 has 15 residues. V lost 0 bases to trimming and J lost 6 bases, with 12 bases between them. Germline loops: CDR1 SGHDN, CDR2 FVKESK. The CDR3 DNA follows: TGTGCCAGCAGCCAAGAGTTGAATAGGCCCAATGAGCAGTTCTTC. As protein: CASSQELNRPNEQFF.

As for this clonotype: At one end the junction does not follow the germline gene, possibly because of a read error. The rearrangement links TRBV7-6 to TRBJ2-2; 10 bases match TRBD1. Germline V lookup: CDR1 SGHVS, CDR2 FNYEAQ. The CDR3 extends over 13 amino acids. The CDR3 DNA follows: TGTGCTAGCAGCCGGGACAGGGGAAGGGAGCTGTTTTTT. Translation gives CASSRDRGRELFF.

This clonotype has at least ten counts. The chain couples TRBV7-2 to TRBJ2-1, with 9 nucleotides matching TRBD1. Germline CDR1 SGHTA, CDR2 FQGNSA. This CDR3 comprises 17 residues. Losses at the gene ends were 6 bases for V and 8 bases for J; bases not matched to a gene: 17. The CDR3 sequence: CASRREEWTGDRDEQFF. CDR3 DNA sequence: TGTGCCAGCAGACGGGAGGAGTGGACAGGGGACCGAGATGAGCAGTTCTTC. Full variable domain (outside the CDR3, taken from reference TRBV7-2 and TRBJ2-1): GAGVSQSPSNKVTEKGKDVELRCDPISGHTALYWYRQSLGQGLEFLIYFQGNSAPDKSGLPSDRFSAERTGGSVSTLTIQRTQQEDSAVYLCASRREEWTGDRDEQFFGPGTRLTVL.

This chain links TRBV7-8 with TRBJ2-1; D is ambiguous. The DNA end favors TRBJ2-7, so the J call may be wrong. The CDR3 has 14 residues. Germline loops: CDR1 SGHVS, CDR2 FQNEAQ. CDR3 region: CASSLAASYNEQYF. The CDR3, as DNA: TGTGCCAGCAGCTTAGCAGCCAGCTACAATGAGCAGTACTTC.

The chain has TRBV9 and TRBJ2-1; no definite D call. CDR3 size: 14 residues. Germline V CDR1 and CDR2: SGDLS, YYNGEE. V was trimmed by 0 bases and J by 3 bases, leaving 7 bases between them. CDR3 in amino acids: CASSVASDYNEQFF. In DNA form, the CDR3 reads TGTGCCAGCAGCGTAGCTTCAGACTACAATGAGCAGTTCTTC.

This clonotype was observed at least ten times. This chain links TRBV7-4 with TRBJ1-6; TRBD1 aligns across 7 bases. CDR1 SGHVT and CDR2 SQSDAQ come from the germline V gene. CDR3 length equals 13 residues. V shed 3 bases and J 16 bases; nucleotides not matched to a gene: 9. CDR3 sequence (DNA): TGTGCCAGCAGCTTCGGGACAGATTACACTCTCCACTTT. It is translated as CASSFGTDYTLHF.

With respect to this clonotype: This could be a read error, since a much larger clone is one nucleotide away. CDR3 sequence (DNA): TGTGCCAGCAGCTCTTCTAGCGGGGGGGCCCAGACCGGGGAGCTGTTTTTT. Its protein is CASSSSSGGAQTGELFF. This sequence joins TRBV7-2 and TRBJ2-2; 12 nucleotides line up with TRBD2. Trimming took 4 bases from V and 5 from J; bases not matched to a gene: 8. The CDR3 spans 17 residues. Per the germline V gene, CDR1 is SGHTA and CDR2 is FQGNSA.

The chain has TRBV20-1 and TRBJ2-4, with no clear D. With 0 bases removed from V and 3 bases from J, the gap between germline ends came to 6 bases. Germline loops: CDR1 DFQATT, CDR2 SNEGSKA (reference sequence). This CDR3 contains 13 residues. The CDR3 DNA reads as TGCAGTGCTAGAGACCAGTACAAAAACATTCAGTACTTC. Protein product: CSARDQYKNIQYF.

This clonotype came up many times. The chain has TRBV12-3 or TRBV12-4 and TRBJ2-2; 8 positions match TRBD1. The CDR3 runs 16 residues. V was clipped by 5 bases and J by 1 base; unmatched bases: 6. The CDR3 nucleotides are TGTGCCAGCAGTCCCAGGACAGGGTTGAACACCGGGGAGCTGTTTTTT. The encoded protein is CASSPRTGLNTGELFF.